The 30 T cell receptor beta chains reported below all come from one sample, sequenced in a study of cytomegalovirus exposure and HLA in healthy donors (dated by TCRdb to the late 2010s). The library was produced with the immunoSEQ multiplex PCR assay. A mixture of 60 forward primers for TCR Vbeta segments and 13 reverse primers for TCR Jbeta segments was used in the multiplex PCR. TCRdb provides this immuneACCESS table in a form limited to in-frame rearrangements. Some clones are lacking; in checked studies, under half of them reflect an unresolved V gene, and why the rest are absent is not known. Across this sample there are some 99,000 clones, with about 76% seen only once. The leading ten clones occupy less than 2.5% of the sample. The sequencing sample was made of PBMCs. The receptors derive from a woman aged 25 to 39 in good health and CMV-seronegative.

The gene calls are TRBV7-9 and TRBJ1-4; possibly TRBD1 for D (6 bases). V was clipped by 0 bases and J by 8 bases, with 13 bases between them. CDR3 length equals 15 residues. CDR1 is SEHNR, CDR2 FQNEAQ, per germline (reference sequence). The CDR3 is CASSLASGAGEKLFF. CDR3 sequence (DNA): TGTGCCAGCAGCTTAGCGTCAGGGGCGGGCGAAAAACTGTTTTTT. The full variable domain, with the rest looked up from reference TRBV7-9 and TRBJ1-4, is DTGVSQNPRHKITKRGQNVTFRCDPISEHNRLYWYRQTLGQGPEFLTYFQNEAQLEKSRLLSDRFSAERPKGSFSTLEIQRTEQGDSAMYLCASSLASGAGEKLFFGSGTQLSVL.

The chain links TRBV18 to TRBJ2-5; TRBD2 aligns across 8 bases. J gave up 2 bases and V 5 bases, and 7 bases lay outside the gene matches. The germline V gene encodes CDR1 KGHSH and CDR2 LQKENI. This CDR3 has 15 amino acids. CDR3 DNA sequence: TGTGCCAGCTCAGAAATAGCGGGGCGGCAAGAGACCCAGTACTTC. It encodes CASSEIAGRQETQYF. The variable domain in full, with the rest retrieved from reference TRBV18 and TRBJ2-5, is NAGVMQNPRHLVRRRGQEARLRCSPMKGHSHVYWYRQLPEEGLKFMVYLQKENIIDESGMPKERFSAEFPKEGPSILRIQQVVRGDSAAYFCASSEIAGRQETQYFGPGTRLLVL.

This clone came up once. This chain's CDR3 is CASSLQTHGVGEQYF. The CDR3 DNA follows: TGTGCCAGCAGCCTCCAGACCCACGGGGTCGGGGAGCAGTACTTC. The chain is built from TRBV11-2 and TRBJ2-7; weak D call: TRBD2 (5 bases). CDR3 size: 15 residues. Germline V gene data show CDR1 as SGHAT and CDR2 as FQNNGV. V lost 5 bases and J lost 7, with 21 bases in between.

This clone appeared a few times. This sequence joins TRBV7-2 and TRBJ2-7; no firm D call. CDR3 length: 14 residues. CDR1 is SGHTA and CDR2 is FQGNSA in the germline V gene. V was shortened by 1 base and J by 2 bases, with 9 bases between the two germline ends. CDR3 nucleotide sequence: TGTGCCAGCAGCTTAGATATCGGTACCTACGAGCAGTACTTC. The encoded protein is CASSLDIGTYEQYF. Drawing the rest from reference TRBV7-2 and TRBJ2-7, the complete variable domain is GAGVSQSPSNKVTEKGKDVELRCDPISGHTALYWYRQSLGQGLEFLIYFQGNSAPDKSGLPSDRFSAERTGGSVSTLTIQRTQQEDSAVYLCASSLDIGTYEQYFGPGTRLTVT.

J is TRBJ2-3 and V is TRBV5-1, with 7 bases aligning to TRBD1. The germline CDR1 and CDR2 sequences are SGHRS and YFSETQ. V trimming: 4 bases; J trimming: 7 bases; junction bases outside the gene matches: 9. The CDR3 contains 14 residues. The DNA for the CDR3 is TGCGCCAGCAGCCTGGGACAGAATAAGAATACGCAGTATTTT. It is translated as CASSLGQNKNTQYF.

The chain is built from TRBV2 and TRBJ2-5; weak D call: TRBD1 (6 bases). The CDR3 is 12 amino acids. V was clipped by 7 bases and J by 11 bases, with 17 bases between them. CDR1 and CDR2 (germline): SNHLY, FYNNEI. The CDR3 here is CASTGVVWEQYF. CDR3 DNA: TGTGCCAGCACAGGGGTGGTGTGGGAGCAGTACTTC. The entire variable domain, with the rest obtained from reference TRBV2 and TRBJ2-5, is as follows: EPEVTQTPSHQVTQMGQEVILRCVPISNHLYFYWYRQILGQKVEFLVSFYNNEISEKSEIFDDQFSVERPDGSNFTLKIRSTKLEDSAMYFCASTGVVWEQYFGPGTRLLVL.

This chain links TRBV5-4 with TRBJ1-1, with TRBD1 matching over 7 bases. Germline V gene lookup returns CDR1 SGHNT and CDR2 YYREEE (reference sequence). The J segment lost 11 bases and the V segment lost 2 bases, leaving 9 bases of the junction unmatched. CDR3 length: 13 amino acids. In DNA form, the CDR3 reads TGTGCCAGCAGCTTTCAGGGGGGTGGTTATGCTTTCTTT. As protein: CASSFQGGGYAFF.

This chain connects TRBV4-3 to TRBJ2-2, with TRBD2 matching 8 bases. The trim removed 3 bases at V and 5 bases at J, leaving 2 bases unmatched. The CDR3 extends over 14 amino acids. From germline, CDR1 is LGHNA and CDR2 YSLEER. CDR3 sequence: CASSHRGGTGELFF. In DNA, the CDR3 is TGCGCCAGCAGCCATCGGGGGGGTACCGGGGAGCTGTTTTTT.

This clone was observed at least ten times. The chain has TRBV5-1 and TRBJ2-7; 7 nucleotides match TRBD2. This CDR3 contains 13 residues. The V and J ends lost 3 bases and 1 base, in that order; junction bases with no gene match: 1. Germline CDR1 SGHRS, CDR2 YFSETQ. In nucleotides, the CDR3 is TGCGCCAGCAGCTGGGGAGGGTCCTACGAGCAGTACTTC. It codes for CASSWGGSYEQYF.

This clone was detected a few times. The V and J genes are TRBV7-3 and TRBJ2-2, with 10 bases aligning to TRBD2. The germline CDR1 and CDR2 sequences are SGHTA and FQGTGA. The CDR3 is made up of 16 amino acids. Trimming at V came to 4 bases and at J to 1 base, leaving 3 bases not matched to a gene. CDR3 sequence (DNA): TGTGCCAGCAGCTCCACTAGCGGGAAGAACACCGGGGAGCTGTTTTTT. This sequence encodes CASSSTSGKNTGELFF.

In the case of this clone: A read error may account for a junction end that differs from germline. The chain has TRBV7-7 and TRBJ2-1, with 9 bases identical to TRBD1. The CDR3 has 16 amino acids. The germline gives CDR1 SSHAT, CDR2 FNYEAQ (reference sequence). CDR3 nucleotides: TGTGCCAGCAGCTTAGGACAGGGGGTGGGCTACAATGAGCAGCTCTTC. Protein: CASSLGQGVGYNEQLF.

The chain has TRBV28 and TRBJ2-5; no definite D call. Matching the DNA end better, TRBJ2-7 makes the J call doubtful. Germline assignment: CDR1 MDHEN and CDR2 SYDVKM. This CDR3 has 14 amino acids. Here the CDR3 DNA reads TGTGCCAGCAGCCTCAGGAAAAGCTCCTACGAGCAGTACTTC. It codes for CASSLRKSSYEQYF.

This clone has a single count. The rearrangement links TRBV5-6 to TRBJ2-2; 12 bases are a match to TRBD2. CDR3 length: 17 amino acids. V lost 3 bases and J lost 5; bases outside the gene matches: 8. Germline CDR1 is SGHDT and CDR2 is YYEEEE. DNA of the CDR3: TGTGCCAGCAGCTCGTCCGGGACTAGCGGGCTAACCGGGGAGCTGTTTTTT. It is translated as CASSSSGTSGLTGELFF.

The chain uses TRBV18 and TRBJ2-1; D call uncertain. Germline loops: CDR1 KGHSH, CDR2 LQKENI. This CDR3 contains 16 residues. V was pared by 4 bases and J by 0 bases, with 13 bases between. This CDR3 is CASSRFYTDSYNEQFF. The CDR3 bases are TGTGCCAGCTCACGGTTCTACACAGACTCCTACAATGAGCAGTTCTTC.

The chain combines TRBV10-1 with TRBJ2-7; a weak D match, TRBD2 (5 bases). V gave up 8 bases and J gave up 3 bases, with 5 bases separating them. CDR3 length equals 10 residues. Germline values: CDR1 WNHNN, CDR2 SYGVQD (reference sequence). CDR3 residues: CASRGYEQYF. The CDR3 bases are TGCGCCAGCCGGGGCTACGAGCAGTACTTC.

The rearrangement links TRBV19 to TRBJ2-1; 11 bases align to TRBD2. CDR1 and CDR2 (germline): LNHDA, SQIVND (reference sequence). Unmatched junction bases numbered 8, after V lost 3 bases and J lost 10 bases. The CDR3 runs 15 residues. CDR3 sequence reads: CASSMLTSGMKEQFF. Here the CDR3 DNA reads TGTGCCAGTAGTATGTTGACTAGCGGGATGAAAGAGCAGTTCTTC.

V gene TRBV4-1 combines with J gene TRBJ2-1; possibly TRBD2 for D (6 bases). V was clipped by 3 bases and J by 5 bases, with 17 bases between them. In germline, CDR1 is MGHRA, CDR2 YSYEKL. This CDR3 is 16 amino acids long. The DNA of the CDR3 is TGCGCCAGCAGCCAGGCCTCTTTCGGGAGTGACAATGAGCAGTTCTTC. Residues: CASSQASFGSDNEQFF.

In this sample, this clone turned up a few times. The CDR3 bases are TGCGCCAGCAGCAAACGCAGGGTCCTAGCGGGAAATGATCCAGTCAATGAGCAGTTCTTC. It encodes CASSKRRVLAGNDPVNEQFF. This chain joins TRBV5-1 and TRBJ2-1; the match to TRBD2 covers 9 bases. The CDR3 spans 20 residues. V lost 4 bases, J lost 6 bases, and 23 bases stayed unmatched. The V gene's germline CDR1 is SGHRS and CDR2 YFSETQ.

V is TRBV7-9 and J is TRBJ2-7; D perhaps matches TRBD1 (6 bases). This CDR3 is 15 amino acids long. V lost 1 base, J lost 5 bases, and 15 bases lay in between. Germline loops: CDR1 SEHNR, CDR2 FQNEAQ (reference sequence). The CDR3 DNA reads as TGTGCCAGCAGCTTAGGAGGGGGAGTGGACCACGAGCAGTACTTC. It encodes CASSLGGGVDHEQYF.

The genes are TRBV21-1 and TRBJ2-5; TRBD1, as called in the table, went unchecked against the DNA. The J call could be wrong; TRBJ2-7 is a better fit for the DNA end. TRBV21-1 is tagged as a pseudogene. The CDR3 totals 17 residues. The CDR3 DNA follows: TGTGCCAGCAGCTCACAGGGGACAGGGGCTAACTCCTACGAGCAGTACTTC. Encoded protein: CASSSQGTGANSYEQYF.

The V call is TRBV7-8, the J call TRBJ2-7; D is unresolved. The CDR3 runs to 18 residues. The germline gives CDR1 SGHVS, CDR2 FQNEAQ. V was trimmed by 2 bases and J by 0 bases, leaving 20 bases between them. The CDR3 sequence is CASSLFVVGSIHSYEQYF. The DNA of the CDR3 is TGTGCCAGCAGCTTATTTGTTGTTGGCTCGATACACTCCTACGAGCAGTACTTC.

CDR3 loop: CASSSGQNYGYTF. In nucleotides, the CDR3 is TGTGCCAGCAGCTCGGGACAGAACTATGGCTACACCTTC. The chain couples TRBV7-9 to TRBJ1-2; 7 nucleotides agree with TRBD1. The CDR3 is 13 residues long. Germline CDR1 is SEHNR and CDR2 is FQNEAQ (reference sequence). Trimming took 4 bases from V and 2 from J; bases not matched to a gene: 1.

The J gene is TRBJ1-5, the V gene TRBV28; the D is unclear. There are 12 residues in the CDR3. Trimming removed 8 bases from V and 1 base from J, with 6 bases in between. Germline V lookup: CDR1 MDHEN, CDR2 SYDVKM. The CDR3 sequence: CASPSSNQPQHF. CDR3 nucleotides: TGTGCCAGCCCCTCGAGCAATCAGCCCCAGCATTTT.

This clone was found a few times. The chain joins TRBV29-1 to TRBJ2-3; possible D gene TRBD2, 5 bases. The CDR3 consists of 13 residues. CDR1 and CDR2 from the germline V gene are SQVTM and ANQGSEA. In nucleotides, the CDR3 is TGCAGTACGGGGTCGAGCGTGTGGGATACGCAGTATTTT. This encodes CSTGSSVWDTQYF.

The V call is TRBV19, the J call TRBJ2-2; perhaps TRBD2 as D (5 bases). Germline V gives CDR1 LNHDA, CDR2 SQIVND (reference sequence). V was trimmed by 3 bases and J by 5 bases, leaving 13 bases between them. The CDR3 runs to 15 residues. In DNA, the CDR3 is TGTGCCAGTAGTATCCCCGGACTTGAGACCGGGGAGCTGTTTTTT. Protein sequence: CASSIPGLETGELFF.

This rearrangement joins TRBV2 to TRBJ2-7; D not resolved. The CDR3 sequence is 14 residues long. V lost 7 bases to trimming and J lost 1 base, with 14 bases between them. The germline V gene has CDR1 SNHLY and CDR2 FYNNEI. The CDR3 loop is CASKLTANSYEQYF. As DNA, the CDR3 is TGTGCCAGCAAATTAACAGCAAATTCCTACGAGCAGTACTTC.

This sequence joins TRBV10-3 and TRBJ2-2; 7 nucleotides agree with TRBD2. Germline CDR1 ENHRY, CDR2 SYGVKD. The CDR3 sequence is 13 residues long. V was pared by 8 bases and J by 6 bases, with 6 bases of the junction left unmatched. CDR3 protein: CAIPGGIAGELFF. The CDR3 nucleotides read TGTGCCATCCCGGGAGGAATCGCCGGGGAGCTGTTTTTT.

This clone was detected only a few times. The rearrangement joins TRBV28 to TRBJ2-1, with no clear D. Between the trimmed V and J ends, which lost 1 base and 10 bases, there was a span of 8 bases. CDR3 length: 12 residues. The V gene's germline CDR1 is MDHEN and CDR2 SYDVKM. CDR3 amino acids: CASSLYFAEQFF. CDR3 in DNA: TGTGCCAGCAGTTTATACTTCGCGGAGCAGTTCTTC.

The chain carries TRBV28 and TRBJ2-7, with D hard to call. Trimming left V 6 bases short and J 3 bases short, with 18 bases between. Germline values: CDR1 MDHEN, CDR2 SYDVKM. This CDR3 region has 15 residues. The CDR3 DNA reads as TGTGCCAGCAGGCAACAGTTCAGTCTTAACTACGAGCAGTACTTC. As protein: CASRQQFSLNYEQYF.

V is TRBV30 and J is TRBJ2-1; 7 nucleotides match TRBD2. From germline, CDR1 is GTSNPN and CDR2 SVGIG (reference sequence). This CDR3 has 14 amino acids. After removal of 2 bases from V and 5 bases from J, the junction contained 6 bases not matched to a gene. The CDR3 DNA reads TGTGCCTGGAGTTTCGGACTAGATAACAATGAGCAGTTCTTC. Encoded protein: CAWSFGLDNNEQFF.